This T cell receptor (beta chain) was observed in a study of shared clonotypes between healthy human individuals. At the level of the study: The plates for each donor numbered three CD4 naive, three CD4 memory, two CD8 naive and one CD8 memory. Overall study results and limits: Memory subsets generally showed lower estimated richness than naive subsets. Clonotypes which were not shared had lower generation probabilities than clonotypes that all four donors shared. Sampling was confined to blood; repertoires within tissues likely differ.

Produced via immunoSEQ multiplex PCR; TCRdb's table is partial and in-frame only. The sample lists approximately 82,000 clones, roughly three fifths occurring once. As to this clone: What it recognizes is unknown.

V shed 6 bases, J shed 8 bases, and the junction held 6 bases outside the gene matches. The CDR3 runs 14 residues. CDR1 is MNHEY, CDR2 SVGAGI, per germline. This sequence originates from a man younger than 40 in good health. The chain is built from TRBV6-5 and TRBJ2-1, with 11 bases aligning to TRBD1. The sequencing input was memory CD8+ T cells sorted from blood. Subset here: CD45RO+ cells pooled with CCR7-negative TemRA cells. The CDR3 loop is CASSLGTGGYEQFF. The CDR3 nucleotides are TGTGCCAGCAGCCTCGGGACAGGGGGTTATGAGCAGTTCTTC.